This T cell receptor (beta chain) was recorded in a study of OX40 agonist ivuxolimab in advanced cancers. In the study overall: The treatment was a fully human IgG2 OX40 agonist, ivuxolimab.

On this clone itself: The antigen remains unidentified.

TCRdb keeps only in-frame clones here, not all; method: immunoSEQ multiplex PCR. The sample contains about 18,000 clones, around 70% of which appear only once. Whole-study findings and limits: Clonal expansion among partial responders at 0.1-3.0 mg/kg ranked near the lowest.

The CDR3 extends over 14 amino acids. Germline CDR1 is SGHDT and CDR2 is YYEEEE. Trimming removed 0 bases from V and 4 bases from J, with 11 bases in between. The clonotype was recovered from an adult with an advanced solid tumor such as melanoma, head and neck, liver or kidney cancer. The sample was CD4+ or CD8+ T cells sorted from blood, taken in a trial of the OX40 agonist ivuxolimab. This chain uses TRBV5-6 with TRBJ2-7; TRBD1 might be the D (6 bases). CDR3 nucleotide sequence: TGTGCCAGCAGCTTGGACACAGGGAAATACGAGCAGTACTTC. As protein: CASSLDTGKYEQYF.